The rows below give T cell receptor beta chains drawn from one sample of a study of control samples from healthy donors and cancer patients. Here immunoSEQ multiplex PCR was the method, and the copy in TCRdb shows in-frame clones only, minus some. This table has nearly 200,000 clones, roughly nine tenths appearing once. Sequences were obtained from blood. The receptors were sampled from a man younger than 40 in good health. The conserved cysteine and the conserved F or W are not part of the CDR3 here. Expanded clones get a size class; other rows say once, few or many, or leave the size out.

V,size,J,CDR3
TRBV6-5,-,TRBJ1-6,ASSPRAWNSPLH
TRBV2,-,TRBJ1-2,ASWEDRPDRSLGGYT
TRBV7-9,once,TRBJ2-2,ATKLAGEVTGELF
TRBV27,-,TRBJ2-2,ASSPGLNTGELF
TRBV6-5,-,TRBJ1-1,ASSLRTGGNTEAF
TRBV2,-,TRBJ2-6,ASSETSGANVLT
TRBV4-2,-,TRBJ2-2,ASSKDRTGELF
TRBV2,-,TRBJ2-3,ASRAPEYTDTQY
TRBV6-5,-,TRBJ1-2,ASGKGGDGYT
TRBV9,-,TRBJ2-6,ASSGTGVIGANVLT
TRBV6-5,-,TRBJ2-3,ASSYSTAGDTQY
TRBV24-1,-,TRBJ2-3,ATSAGRETDTQY
TRBV3-1/TRBV3-2,-,TRBJ1-2,ASSQQGTAIGYT
TRBV4-1,-,TRBJ2-5,ASSQDGGFSRETQY
TRBV7-9,-,TRBJ2-3,ASSFSTDTQY
TRBV6-1,-,TRBJ2-7,ASSEGERAGRYEQY
TRBV2,-,TRBJ1-3,ASSVKYSGNTIY
TRBV9,-,TRBJ2-2,ASSVTGINTGELF
TRBV19,-,TRBJ1-6,ASSIGTGGNSPLH
TRBV6-5,once,TRBJ2-1,ASRLTGLQYNEQF
TRBV27,-,TRBJ1-2,ASSTQRGLYGYT
TRBV19,-,TRBJ1-5,ASSMGLRQPQH
TRBV3-1/TRBV3-2,-,TRBJ2-3,ASSIGRLRTDTQY
TRBV6-5,-,TRBJ2-1,ATRVGTHYNEQF
TRBV2,-,TRBJ1-5,ASNPQEGIQPQH
TRBV29-1,-,TRBJ1-1,SVDRYTEAF
TRBV6-1,-,TRBJ2-7,ASSEVGRSQGSEQY
TRBV7-6,-,TRBJ2-1,ASSAQEYGEQF
TRBV14,-,TRBJ1-2,ASSPRWAGGYGYT
TRBV3-1/TRBV3-2,-,TRBJ2-2,ASRRDRGLYTGELF
TRBV2,-,TRBJ1-1,ASSEPPGTAMNTEAF
TRBV10-1,-,TRBJ1-1,ASSDGGANTEAF
TRBV3-1/TRBV3-2,-,TRBJ2-3,ASSQGGQGAHGTDTQY
TRBV6-6,-,TRBJ1-1,ASISDRHTEAF
TRBV7-9,once,TRBJ1-1,ASSFEGARGNTEAF
TRBV7-6,-,TRBJ2-7,ASSLRQGERSEQY
TRBV18,-,TRBJ2-5,ASSPHGGETQY
TRBV19,-,TRBJ1-5,ASSIERRRAQPQH
TRBV5-6,-,TRBJ1-6,ASSFTWNSPLH
TRBV19,-,TRBJ2-5,ASSIGLGLPSGAQY
TRBV20-1,-,TRBJ1-1,SASNAGEAF
TRBV15,-,TRBJ2-2,ATSRPTGVTNTGELF
TRBV19,-,TRBJ1-3,ASSKTESSGNTIY
TRBV7-3,-,TRBJ1-3,ASSLDRGSGNTIY
TRBV6-5,-,TRBJ2-4,ASSSWTSRENIQY
TRBV6-5,-,TRBJ1-2,ASSYSSGREGGYT
TRBV5-1,-,TRBJ1-1,ASSLEGTNTEAF
TRBV5-4,-,TRBJ2-1,ASSLGGAGGVGYNEQF
TRBV9,-,TRBJ2-5,ASSLPGQGSGETQY
TRBV18,-,TRBJ1-6,ASSSSSPLH
TRBV10-3,-,TRBJ2-1,AMGHGTADEQF
TRBV5-1,once,TRBJ1-2,ASSAPSGRGLQGYT
TRBV2,-,TRBJ1-1,ASSEVALNTEAF
TRBV28,-,TRBJ1-5,ASRGQTRLLNQPQH
TRBV6-2/TRBV6-3,-,TRBJ1-5,ASSSGTVSNQPQH